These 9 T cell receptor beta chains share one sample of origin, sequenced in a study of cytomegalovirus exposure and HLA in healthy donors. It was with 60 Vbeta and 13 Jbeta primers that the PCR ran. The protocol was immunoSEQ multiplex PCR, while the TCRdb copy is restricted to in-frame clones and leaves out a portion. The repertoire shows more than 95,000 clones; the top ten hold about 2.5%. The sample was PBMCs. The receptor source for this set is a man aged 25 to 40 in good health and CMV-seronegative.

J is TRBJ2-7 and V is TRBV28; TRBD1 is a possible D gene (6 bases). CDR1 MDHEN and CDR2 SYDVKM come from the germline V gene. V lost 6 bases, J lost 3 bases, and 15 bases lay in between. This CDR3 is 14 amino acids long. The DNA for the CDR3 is TGTGCCAGCAGCGGGGCGGACAGAGACTACGAGCAGTACTTC. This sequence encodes CASSGADRDYEQYF.

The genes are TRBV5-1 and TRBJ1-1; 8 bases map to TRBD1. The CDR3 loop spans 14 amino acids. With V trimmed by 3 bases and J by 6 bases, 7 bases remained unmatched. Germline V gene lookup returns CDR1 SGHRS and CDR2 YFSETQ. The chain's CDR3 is CASSWTGSEAEAFF. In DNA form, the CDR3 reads TGCGCCAGCAGCTGGACAGGGTCTGAGGCTGAAGCTTTCTTT. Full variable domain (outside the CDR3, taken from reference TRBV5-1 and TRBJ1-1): KAGVTQTPRYLIKTRGQQVTLSCSPISGHRSVSWYQQTPGQGLQFLFEYFSETQRNKGNFPGRFSGRQFSNSRSEMNVSTLELGDSALYLCASSWTGSEAEAFFGQGTRLTVV.

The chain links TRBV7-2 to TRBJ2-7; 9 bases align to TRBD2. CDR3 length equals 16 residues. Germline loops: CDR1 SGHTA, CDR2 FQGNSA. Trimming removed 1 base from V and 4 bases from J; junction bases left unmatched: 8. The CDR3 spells CASSLEGSSGSYEQYF. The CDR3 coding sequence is TGTGCCAGCAGCTTAGAGGGGAGTAGCGGGAGTTACGAGCAGTACTTC. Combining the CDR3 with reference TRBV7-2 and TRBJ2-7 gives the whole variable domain GAGVSQSPSNKVTEKGKDVELRCDPISGHTALYWYRQSLGQGLEFLIYFQGNSAPDKSGLPSDRFSAERTGGSVSTLTIQRTQQEDSAVYLCASSLEGSSGSYEQYFGPGTRLTVT.

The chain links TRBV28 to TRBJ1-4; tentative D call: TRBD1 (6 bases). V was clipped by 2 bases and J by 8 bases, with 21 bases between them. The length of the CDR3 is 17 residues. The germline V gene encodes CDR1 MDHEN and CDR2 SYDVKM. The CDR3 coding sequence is TGTGCCAGCAGTTTACAGGGGCGGTATGGCGGGAGGGAAAAACTGTTTTTT. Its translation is CASSLQGRYGGREKLFF.

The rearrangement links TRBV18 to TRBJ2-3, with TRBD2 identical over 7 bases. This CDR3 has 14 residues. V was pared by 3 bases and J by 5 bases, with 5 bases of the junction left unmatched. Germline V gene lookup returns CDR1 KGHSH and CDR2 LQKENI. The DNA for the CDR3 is TGTGCCAGCTCACCCCGGGGGGAGCAAGATACGCAGTATTTT. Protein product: CASSPRGEQDTQYF.

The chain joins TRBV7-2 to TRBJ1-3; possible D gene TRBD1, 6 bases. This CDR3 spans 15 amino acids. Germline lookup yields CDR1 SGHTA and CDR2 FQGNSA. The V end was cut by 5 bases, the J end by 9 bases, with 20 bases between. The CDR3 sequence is CASSPTGSTWATIYF. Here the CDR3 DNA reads TGTGCCAGCAGCCCCACAGGGTCGACCTGGGCCACCATATATTTT.

Written as DNA, the CDR3 is TGTGCCAGCAGTACGGAAGGACAGGCCAAAAACATTCAGTACTTC. Amino acids: CASSTEGQAKNIQYF. V usage is TRBV2 and J usage is TRBJ2-4, with D perhaps TRBD1 (6 bases). The V and J ends lost 5 bases and 1 base respectively, with 12 bases between them. Per germline, CDR1 SNHLY and CDR2 FYNNEI. The CDR3 is 15 amino acids.

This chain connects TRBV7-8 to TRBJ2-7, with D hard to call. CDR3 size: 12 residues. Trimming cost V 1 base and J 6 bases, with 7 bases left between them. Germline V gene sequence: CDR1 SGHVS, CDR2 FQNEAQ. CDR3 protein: CASSLDPFEQYF. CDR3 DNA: TGTGCCAGCAGCTTAGATCCGTTCGAGCAGTACTTC.

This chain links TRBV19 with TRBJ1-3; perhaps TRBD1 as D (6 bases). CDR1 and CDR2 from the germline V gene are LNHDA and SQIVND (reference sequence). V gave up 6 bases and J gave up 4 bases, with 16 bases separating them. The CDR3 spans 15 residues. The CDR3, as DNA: TGTGCCAGTAGACAAAACAGGGATGTGGGAAACACCATATATTTT. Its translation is CASRQNRDVGNTIYF. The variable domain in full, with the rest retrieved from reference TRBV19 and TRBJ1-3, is DGGITQSPKYLFRKEGQNVTLSCEQNLNHDAMYWYRQDPGQGLRLIYYSQIVNDFQKGDIAEGYSVSREKKESFPLTVTSAQKNPTAFYLCASRQNRDVGNTIYFGEGSWLTVV.